A selection of T cell receptor beta chains follows, all from one sample in a study of graft-versus-host responses after intestinal transplantation. Their cognate antigens are unknown. The repertoire was sequenced with immunoSEQ multiplex PCR; TCRdb's copy has only in-frame clones and lacks some. The sample holds some 87,000 clones, 92% seen once. The sequenced sample was unstimulated CD4+ T cells sorted from spleen or lymph node cells, obtained before intestinal transplant. Receptors were obtained from a human donor who received an intestinal transplant. CDR3s include the opening cysteine and the closing phenylalanine or tryptophan. The D gene is left open where the match is weak. Clone size is stated in some rows and not others, as once, few, many or a class when expanded.

V	size	length	J	D	CDR3	DNA
TRBV19	-	13	TRBJ2-4	-	CASSTRGVSIQYF	TGTGCCAGTAGCACTCGGGGAGTATCCATTCAGTACTTC
TRBV7-9	once	17	TRBJ2-7	-	CASSPNPWAGPLYEQYF	TGTGCCAGCAGTCCGAATCCCTGGGCAGGCCCCCTCTACGAGCAGTACTTC
TRBV7-9	-	15	TRBJ1-3	-	CASSSDGSSGNTIYF	TGTGCCAGCAGCTCGGACGGGAGCTCTGGAAACACCATATATTTT
TRBV7-3	-	18	TRBJ2-1	TRBD2	CASSFTHSLAGLYNEQFF	TGTGCCAGCAGCTTCACCCATTCCCTAGCGGGGCTCTACAATGAGCAGTTCTTC
TRBV19	-	14	TRBJ1-1	-	CASNQFRESSSAFF	TGTGCCAGTAACCAGTTCCGGGAGTCTTCATCTGCTTTCTTT
TRBV14	-	15	TRBJ1-2	TRBD1	CASSQWEGGGYGYTF	TGTGCCAGCAGCCAATGGGAAGGGGGCGGCTATGGCTACACCTTC
TRBV28	-	19	TRBJ1-3	-	CASSSTPLRAGGGGNTIYF	TGTGCCAGCAGCTCAACACCCCTCAGGGCGGGCGGTGGGGGAAACACCATATATTTT
TRBV11-3	-	13	TRBJ2-7	-	CASSLSETYEQYF	TGTGCCAGCAGCTTATCTGAAACCTACGAGCAGTACTTC
TRBV6-5	-	15	TRBJ2-5	-	CASSYSLTDQETQYF	TGTGCCAGCAGTTACTCCCTGACAGACCAAGAGACCCAGTACTTC
TRBV19	-	14	TRBJ1-5	-	CASSIVQGDQPQHF	TGTGCCAGTAGTATAGTACAGGGAGATCAGCCCCAGCATTTT
TRBV19	-	14	TRBJ1-2	-	CASSIHRENYGYTF	TGTGCCAGTAGTATCCACAGGGAAAACTATGGCTACACCTTC
TRBV27	few	15	TRBJ1-4	-	CASRPNRVEGEKLFF	TGTGCCAGCAGACCCAACAGGGTGGAAGGCGAAAAACTGTTTTTT
TRBV19	-	14	TRBJ1-3	-	CASRSSGFGNTIYF	TGTGCCAGTAGATCATCCGGATTTGGAAACACCATATATTTT
TRBV5-8	-	16	TRBJ1-5	-	CASSFSWAGPNQPQHF	TGTGCCAGCAGCTTCTCGTGGGCAGGGCCCAATCAGCCCCAGCATTTT
TRBV6-5	-	14	TRBJ2-5	-	CASRAQGGWETQYF	TGTGCCAGCAGAGCTCAGGGGGGATGGGAGACCCAGTACTTC
TRBV27	-	22	TRBJ2-6	-	CASRPVILWTDSSSSGANVLTF	TGTGCCAGCAGACCTGTGATCTTATGGACCGACTCATCGAGCTCTGGGGCCAACGTCCTGACTTTC
TRBV19	few	11	TRBJ1-2	TRBD1	CASTTGVGYTF	TGTGCCAGTACGACAGGGGTTGGCTACACCTTC
TRBV7-3	-	16	TRBJ1-4	TRBD1	CASSSPTGGANEKLFF	TGTGCCAGCAGCTCACCCACAGGGGGCGCCAATGAAAAACTGTTTTTT
TRBV21-1	-	13	TRBJ1-2	-	CASSPQTTYGYTF	TGTGCCAGCAGCCCCCAGACCACCTATGGCTACACCTTC
TRBV6-6	once	12	TRBJ2-7	-	CASSYRDYEQYF	TGTGCCAGCAGTTACCGGGACTACGAGCAGTACTTC
TRBV19	once	15	TRBJ2-7	-	CASSIGYEQGYEQYF	TGTGCCAGTAGTATAGGTTACGAACAGGGCTACGAGCAGTACTTC
TRBV18	-	15	TRBJ1-5	-	CASSPYMDSNQPQHF	TGTGCCAGCTCCCCCTACATGGATAGCAATCAGCCCCAGCATTTT
TRBV4-2	-	16	TRBJ2-2	TRBD2	CASSQGAGGPVGELFF	TGTGCCAGCAGCCAAGGGGCGGGAGGGCCCGTCGGGGAGCTGTTTTTT
TRBV7-8	-	13	TRBJ1-1	-	CASSGSRNTEAFF	TGTGCCAGCAGCGGGAGTAGAAACACTGAAGCTTTCTTT
TRBV18	once	17	TRBJ1-1	TRBD1	CASSVTGTGQLNTEAFF	TGTGCCAGCTCAGTCACCGGGACAGGTCAACTGAACACTGAAGCTTTCTTT
TRBV4-2	-	14	TRBJ1-5	-	CASSHRDSNQPQHF	TGTGCCAGCAGCCACAGGGATAGCAATCAGCCCCAGCATTTT
TRBV29-1	-	12	TRBJ1-1	-	CSVEVGTTRAFF	TGCAGCGTTGAAGTTGGGACGACCCGAGCTTTCTTT
TRBV5-1	-	13	TRBJ2-7	-	CASSLAASYEQYF	TGCGCCAGCAGCTTAGCAGCGTCCTACGAGCAGTACTTC
TRBV9	-	15	TRBJ1-1	TRBD1	CASSPTGGYNTEAFF	TGTGCCAGCAGCCCAACAGGGGGCTACAATACTGAAGCTTTCTTT
TRBV6-5	once	15	TRBJ2-3	-	CASSQGLPRGDTQYF	TGTGCCAGCAGCCAGGGACTCCCACGTGGAGATACGCAGTATTTT
TRBV15	-	18	TRBJ1-1	TRBD1	CATSRDGTGPSVNTEAFF	TGTGCCACCAGCAGAGACGGGACAGGACCCTCCGTGAACACTGAAGCTTTCTTT
TRBV7-9	-	17	TRBJ1-1	-	CASSRNTWGVPYTEAFF	TGTGCCAGCAGCCGGAATACCTGGGGAGTTCCATACACTGAAGCTTTCTTT
TRBV28	-	15	TRBJ1-4	TRBD1	CASSLRDRDFEKLFF	TGTGCCAGCAGTTTACGAGACAGGGATTTCGAAAAACTGTTTTTT
TRBV5-1	-	14	TRBJ1-5	-	CASSLDGYNQPQHF	TGCGCCAGCAGCTTGGATGGATACAATCAGCCCCAGCATTTT
TRBV28	-	17	TRBJ2-6	-	CASSLVRAGLGANVLTF	TGTGCCAGCAGTTTAGTCAGGGCTGGCTTGGGGGCCAACGTCCTGACTTTC
TRBV20-1	-	9	TRBJ1-1	-	CRGSTEAFF	TGCAGGGGGAGCACTGAAGCTTTCTTT
TRBV6-5	-	15	TRBJ1-2	-	CASSYSGGRNYGYTF	TGTGCCAGCAGTTACTCCGGGGGTCGGAACTATGGCTACACCTTC
TRBV27	-	16	TRBJ2-7	-	CASRTFLQGRAYEQYF	TGTGCCAGCAGAACATTCCTTCAGGGGAGGGCCTACGAGCAGTACTTC
TRBV6-5	-	13	TRBJ1-1	TRBD1	CASTRTGNTEAFF	TGTGCCAGCACCCGGACAGGGAACACTGAAGCTTTCTTT
TRBV19	-	15	TRBJ1-3	-	CASCRKQSSGNTIYF	TGTGCCAGTTGCCGCAAGCAGTCCTCTGGAAACACCATATATTTT
TRBV28	-	17	TRBJ2-2	-	CASGLYKRSRGTGELFF	TGTGCCAGCGGTTTATATAAGCGTTCGAGGGGCACCGGGGAGCTGTTTTTT
TRBV6-4	few	14	TRBJ1-1	TRBD1	CASSEEGRDREAFF	TGTGCCAGCAGTGAAGAGGGACGGGACAGAGAAGCTTTCTTT
TRBV2	-	16	TRBJ2-5	TRBD1	CASSEDRTGGGKTQYF	TGTGCCAGCAGTGAAGATAGGACAGGGGGCGGTAAGACCCAGTACTTC
TRBV27	-	19	TRBJ2-5	TRBD2	CASKRDRLAGRGGGETQYF	TGTGCCAGCAAACGCGATCGACTAGCGGGGAGAGGGGGCGGGGAGACCCAGTACTTC
TRBV5-8	-	15	TRBJ1-6	-	CASSLFGGPNSPLHF	TGTGCCAGCAGCTTGTTCGGGGGCCCCAATTCACCCCTCCACTTT
TRBV9	-	14	TRBJ2-1	-	CASSPSSSSNEQFF	TGTGCCAGCAGCCCCAGCAGTAGCTCCAATGAGCAGTTCTTC
TRBV6-1	-	14	TRBJ2-7	TRBD1	CASSEGTGAHEQYF	TGTGCCAGCAGTGAAGGGACAGGGGCCCACGAGCAGTACTTC
TRBV19	-	14	TRBJ2-3	-	CASSTPEGTDTQYF	TGTGCCAGTAGTACCCCTGAAGGGACAGATACGCAGTATTTT
TRBV15	-	15	TRBJ2-1	TRBD1	CATSPRTGGGDEQFF	TGTGCCACCAGCCCTCGGACAGGGGGGGGAGATGAGCAGTTCTTC
TRBV6-1	once	13	TRBJ2-1	-	CASSPELRSEQFF	TGTGCCAGCAGCCCCGAACTTCGATCTGAGCAGTTCTTC
TRBV5-1	-	16	TRBJ2-3	TRBD2	CASSLGSSGGTDTQYF	TGCGCCAGCAGCTTGGGCTCTAGCGGTGGAACAGATACGCAGTATTTT